This T cell receptor (beta chain) was obtained from a study of T cell changes during pregnancy in multiple sclerosis. Trimming removed 6 bases from V and 5 bases from J; junction bases left unmatched: 3. This CDR3 has 13 residues. CDR1 is SNHLY, CDR2 FYNNEI, per germline. Produced via immunoSEQ multiplex PCR; TCRdb's table is partial and in-frame only. The table records 76,000 or so clones, about 93% of them present only once. The sequence came from a female donor in good health, enrolled as a control in a pregnancy study. Sequenced here: peripheral blood, sampled in the second trimester of pregnancy. The chain carries TRBV2 and TRBJ1-5, with TRBD1 matching 8 bases. This CDR3 is CASRSGGDQPQHF. CDR3 sequence (DNA): TGTGCCAGCAGGTCAGGGGGCGATCAGCCCCAGCATTTT.